Below are 23 T cell receptor beta chains sequenced from a single sample in a study of T-cell reconstitution after alpha-beta-depleted transplantation in children (TCRdb year 2016). Receptor libraries were prepared by PCR. TCRdb names Illumina HiSeq 2500 as the instrument used. Molecular barcoding was employed in the preparation of TCR libraries, with unique molecular identifiers being used to normalize TCRbeta repertoire quantification. The public reads were reanalyzed by TCRdb: fastp trimming at Q25, MiXCR alignment, in-frame beta chains only. Rows are combined by CDR3 protein, so each entry shows the most common genes and DNA. This sample lists about 360,000 distinct CDR3 sequences; more than 10% were detected once. Around 4.1% of the sample is held by the ten biggest clonotypes. The material was PBMCs, obtained from the stem cell graft. The receptor set was obtained from a human donor who donated a stem cell graft to a child with Fanconi anemia.

This clonotype has a handful of counts. This chain uses TRBV5-1 with TRBJ2-7, with TRBD1 identical over 9 bases. The CDR3 consists of 16 residues. Germline trimming cut 3 bases from V and 0 bases from J; bases unmatched to any gene: 7. CDR1 is SGHRS and CDR2 is YFSETQ in the germline V gene. The CDR3 reads CASSSQGAKSSYEQYF. DNA for the CDR3: TGCGCCAGCAGCTCACAGGGGGCAAAGAGCTCCTACGAGCAGTACTTC. Using reference TRBV5-1 and TRBJ2-7 for the parts outside the CDR3, the full variable domain is KAGVTQTPRYLIKTRGQQVTLSCSPISGHRSVSWYQQTPGQGLQFLFEYFSETQRNKGNFPGRFSGRQFSNSRSEMNVSTLELGDSALYLCASSSQGAKSSYEQYFGPGTRLTVT.

There are a few counts of this clonotype. The chain combines TRBV14 with TRBJ1-1; D not resolved. CDR1 is SGHDN, CDR2 FVKESK, per germline. The CDR3 is 14 amino acids. Trimming left V 0 bases short and J 3 bases short, with 8 bases between. The CDR3 bases are TGTGCCAGCAGCCAAGATGGTGGATACACTGAAGCTTTCTTT. Translation gives CASSQDGGYTEAFF.

This clonotype has only a few counts. The chain is built from TRBV28 and TRBJ1-2; D is ambiguous. This CDR3 has 12 residues. Per the germline V gene, CDR1 is MDHEN and CDR2 is SYDVKM. V was trimmed by 6 bases and J by 5 bases, leaving 10 bases between them. CDR3 protein: CASSPLRYGYTF. In DNA, the CDR3 is TGTGCCAGCAGCCCGCTGAGGTATGGCTACACCTTC.

The chain joins TRBV6-5 to TRBJ2-3, with 10 bases fitting TRBD2. The germline V gene has CDR1 MNHEY and CDR2 SVGAGI. The CDR3 has 16 residues. V shed 5 bases and J 4 bases; nucleotides not matched to a gene: 9. The CDR3, as DNA: TGTGCCAGCAGTAGCCCTAGCGGGGGAAGGGCAGATACGCAGTATTTT. It is translated as CASSSPSGGRADTQYF.

This clonotype has only a few counts. The rearrangement joins TRBV7-2 to TRBJ2-3, with a possible D match to TRBD1 (6 bases). There are 13 residues in the CDR3. The ends were cut back, 1 base at V and 7 bases at J, with 9 bases in the middle. CDR1 and CDR2 (germline): SGHTA, FQGNSA. The CDR3 loop reads CASSLERGNTQYF. CDR3 in DNA: TGTGCCAGCAGCTTAGAAAGGGGGAATACGCAGTATTTT.

The rearrangement links TRBV4-3 to TRBJ2-7; unclear D gene. Trimming took off 0 bases at V and 6 bases at J, with 9 bases between the two ends. This CDR3 region has 13 residues. Germline assignment: CDR1 LGHNA and CDR2 YSLEER. CDR3: CASSQDFPGEQYF. As DNA, the CDR3 is TGCGCCAGCAGCCAAGATTTCCCAGGCGAGCAGTACTTC.

The chain is built from TRBV4-2 and TRBJ2-7, with TRBD1 matching 9 bases. The germline V gene encodes CDR1 LGHNA and CDR2 YNFKEQ. The CDR3 totals 16 residues. With 4 bases clipped from V and 3 bases from J, the junction kept 10 bases outside the gene matches. The CDR3 loop reads CASSRQAGQGFYEQYF. CDR3 sequence (DNA): TGTGCCAGCAGCCGGCAAGCGGGACAGGGTTTCTACGAGCAGTACTTC.

Turning to this clonotype: At one end the junction does not follow the germline gene, possibly because of a read error. The chain uses TRBV7-2 and TRBJ2-1; TRBD2 aligns across 9 bases. The CDR3 runs to 16 residues. Germline values: CDR1 SGHTA, CDR2 FQGNSA. CDR3 sequence (DNA): TGTGCCAGCAGCCCCCCTCCTACGGGGACTAGCAATGGGCAGTTCTTC. As protein: CASSPPPTGTSNGQFF.

The chain uses TRBV29-1 and TRBJ2-3; D tentatively fits TRBD1 or TRBD2 (5 bases each). Germline-derived CDR1 and CDR2 are SQVTM and ANQGSEA. The V end lost 3 bases, the J end lost 4 bases, and 17 bases lay between the germline ends. The CDR3 is made up of 15 amino acids. This CDR3 is CSVDGGARAPDTQYF. DNA of the CDR3: TGCAGCGTTGATGGTGGGGCGAGGGCCCCAGATACGCAGTATTTT.

This clonotype has just a few counts. The chain links TRBV7-2 to TRBJ2-5; 10 bases are a match to TRBD1. V was pared by 2 bases and J by 4 bases, with 4 bases of the junction left unmatched. There are 15 residues in the CDR3. Germline V gene lookup returns CDR1 SGHTA and CDR2 FQGNSA. This CDR3 is CASSLSGTGVETQYF. The CDR3 DNA reads TGTGCCAGCAGCTTATCGGGGACAGGGGTAGAGACCCAGTACTTC. The full variable domain, rest sourced from reference TRBV7-2 and TRBJ2-5, is GAGVSQSPSNKVTEKGKDVELRCDPISGHTALYWYRQSLGQGLEFLIYFQGNSAPDKSGLPSDRFSAERTGGSVSTLTIQRTQQEDSAVYLCASSLSGTGVETQYFGPGTRLLVL.

This chain links TRBV7-8 with TRBJ1-1; 7 positions agree with TRBD1. The CDR3 covers 14 residues. CDR1 is SGHVS and CDR2 is FQNEAQ in the germline V gene. Unmatched junction bases numbered 6, after V lost 8 bases and J lost 0 bases. The CDR3 region is CASAPTGLNTEAFF. CDR3 coding DNA: TGTGCCAGCGCTCCGACAGGGCTGAACACTGAAGCTTTCTTT.

In this sample, this clonotype turned up a few times. The chain has TRBV5-6 and TRBJ1-6; unclear D gene. The CDR3 runs to 13 residues. The V gene's germline CDR1 is SGHDT and CDR2 YYEEEE. V was cut by 2 bases and J by 7 bases, with 7 bases left in between. CDR3 sequence (DNA): TGTGCCAGCAGCTTACGGAGAAATTCACCCCTCCACTTT. As protein: CASSLRRNSPLHF.

The J gene is TRBJ2-5, the V gene TRBV5-1; the D gene could be TRBD1 or TRBD2 (5 bases each). This CDR3 contains 13 residues. V was trimmed by 0 bases and J by 5 bases, leaving 8 bases between them. Germline lookup yields CDR1 SGHRS and CDR2 YFSETQ. CDR3 sequence (DNA): TGCGCCAGCAGCTTGGTCGGGACCGAGACCCAGTACTTC. Translation: CASSLVGTETQYF.

This clonotype was seen only a few times. A read error may be the cause here, since a much bigger clone is one base away. This chain joins TRBV5-1 and TRBJ2-1; no firm D call. The germline V gene encodes CDR1 SGHRS and CDR2 YFSETQ. The CDR3 runs 13 residues. The V gene lost 0 bases and the J gene lost 5 bases, with 6 bases spanning the gap. The CDR3 protein is CASSLDPNNEQFF. DNA for the CDR3: TGCGCCAGCAGCTTGGATCCAAACAATGAGCAGTTCTTC.

Ten or more counts support this clonotype. The rearrangement joins TRBV6-1 to TRBJ1-5; TRBD1 might be the D (6 bases). The V and J ends lost 1 base and 2 bases respectively, with 15 bases between them. The CDR3 totals 17 residues. CDR1 and CDR2 (germline): MNHNS, SASEGT. CDR3 loop: CASSEDLTGWGNQPQHF. CDR3 DNA sequence: TGTGCCAGCAGTGAAGACTTAACAGGGTGGGGCAATCAGCCCCAGCATTTT.

The chain is built from TRBV10-3 and TRBJ2-2; 9 nucleotides align to TRBD1. Trimming took 6 bases from V and 3 from J; bases not matched to a gene: 2. This CDR3 comprises 14 residues. Per germline, CDR1 ENHRY and CDR2 SYGVKD. CDR3 coding DNA: TGTGCCATCAGAAGGACAGGGGACACCGGGGAGCTGTTTTTT. It is translated as CAIRRTGDTGELFF.

The rearrangement uses TRBV28 and TRBJ1-5; no clear D. The CDR3 is made up of 16 amino acids. Germline V lookup: CDR1 MDHEN, CDR2 SYDVKM. V was clipped by 5 bases and J by 3 bases, with 17 bases between them. The CDR3 reads CASSLTTSSSNQPQHF. DNA for the CDR3: TGTGCCAGCAGTCTAACGACATCATCCTCCAATCAGCCCCAGCATTTT.

The CDR3, as DNA: TGTGCCAGCAGTCCCCAGTGGGGGGGCACTGAAGCTTTCTTT. Its translation: CASSPQWGGTEAFF. This chain links TRBV27 with TRBJ1-1, with a weak D call TRBD1 (5 bases). The V end was cut by 5 bases, the J end by 4 bases, with 14 bases between. The CDR3 totals 14 residues. CDR1 MNHEY and CDR2 SMNVEV come from the germline V gene (reference sequence).

Many counts were recorded for this clonotype. In DNA form, the CDR3 reads TGTGCCAGCAGCACGAATGACAGGCCTAGGACTGAAGCTTTCTTT. As protein: CASSTNDRPRTEAFF. The chain links TRBV5-4 to TRBJ1-1, with a tentative D call TRBD1 (6 bases). This CDR3 spans 15 amino acids. The germline V gene encodes CDR1 SGHNT and CDR2 YYREEE (reference sequence). V was pared by 4 bases and J by 5 bases, with 18 bases between.

The genes are TRBV25-1 and TRBJ2-7, with 8 bases that match TRBD2. The CDR3 spans 14 residues. CDR1 and CDR2 from the germline V gene are MGHDK and SYGVNS. V gave up 6 bases and J gave up 1 base; unmatched junction bases: 5. The CDR3 DNA sequence: TGTGCCAGCAGCGCGACTAGCGCATCCTACGAGCAGTACTTC. This encodes CASSATSASYEQYF.

This sequence joins TRBV6-1 and TRBJ1-6; 11 nucleotides align to TRBD1. V shed 7 bases, J shed 9 bases, and the junction held 5 bases outside the gene matches. The CDR3 extends over 14 amino acids. The V gene's germline CDR1 is MNHNS and CDR2 SASEGT. As DNA, the CDR3 is TGTGCCAGCACCCCGGGACAGGGGGTTTCACCCCTCCACTTT. This translates into CASTPGQGVSPLHF.

The CDR3 here is CASSLGGIYQPQHF. Written as DNA, the CDR3 is TGTGCCAGCAGTTTAGGGGGTATTTACCAGCCCCAGCATTTT. The rearrangement uses TRBV12-3 or TRBV12-4 and TRBJ1-5; no clear D. Trimming shortened V by 1 base and J by 7 bases, and 11 bases separated the two germline ends. The CDR3 runs 14 residues.

The chain employs TRBV9 and TRBJ1-2; D is undetermined. The CDR3 loop spans 15 amino acids. Looked up from germline, CDR1 is SGDLS and CDR2 is YYNGEE. The V end lost 2 bases, the J end lost 4 bases, and 15 bases lay between the germline ends. CDR3 residues: CASSVQGNIAYGYTF. The DNA of the CDR3 is TGTGCCAGCAGCGTGCAAGGAAATATCGCCTATGGCTACACCTTC.